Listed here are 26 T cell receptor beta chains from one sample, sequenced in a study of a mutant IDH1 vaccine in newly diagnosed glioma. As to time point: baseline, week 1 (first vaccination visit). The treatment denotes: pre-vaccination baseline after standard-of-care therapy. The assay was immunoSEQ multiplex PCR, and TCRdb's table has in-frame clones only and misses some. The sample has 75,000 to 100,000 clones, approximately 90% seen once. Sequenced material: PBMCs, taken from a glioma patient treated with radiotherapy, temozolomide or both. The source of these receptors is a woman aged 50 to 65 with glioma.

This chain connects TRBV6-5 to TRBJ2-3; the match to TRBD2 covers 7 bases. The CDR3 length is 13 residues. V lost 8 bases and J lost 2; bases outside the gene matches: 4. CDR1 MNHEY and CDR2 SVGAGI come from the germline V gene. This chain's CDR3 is CASEAGVTDTQYF. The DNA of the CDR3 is TGTGCCAGCGAGGCGGGAGTCACAGATACGCAGTATTTT.

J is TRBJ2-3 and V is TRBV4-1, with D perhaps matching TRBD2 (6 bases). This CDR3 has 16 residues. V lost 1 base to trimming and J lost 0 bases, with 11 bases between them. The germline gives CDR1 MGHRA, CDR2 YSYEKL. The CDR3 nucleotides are TGCGCCAGCAGCCAAGGCTTGACTAGTAGCACAGATACGCAGTATTTT. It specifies CASSQGLTSSTDTQYF.

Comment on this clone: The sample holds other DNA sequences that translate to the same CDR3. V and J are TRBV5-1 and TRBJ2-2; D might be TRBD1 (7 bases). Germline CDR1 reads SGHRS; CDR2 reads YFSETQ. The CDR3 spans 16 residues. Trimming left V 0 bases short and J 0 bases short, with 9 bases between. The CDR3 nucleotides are TGCGCCAGCAGCTTGGGCGGGACAGCGAACACCGGGGAGCTGTTTTTT. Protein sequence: CASSLGGTANTGELFF.

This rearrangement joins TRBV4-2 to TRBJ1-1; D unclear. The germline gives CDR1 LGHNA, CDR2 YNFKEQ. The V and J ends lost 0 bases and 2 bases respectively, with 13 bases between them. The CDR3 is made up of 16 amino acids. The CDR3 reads CASSQDREAANTEAFF. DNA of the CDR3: TGTGCCAGCAGCCAAGATCGGGAGGCAGCTAACACTGAAGCTTTCTTT.

CDR3 sequence reads: CASSLDFRINYEQYF. DNA for the CDR3: TGTGCCAGCAGCTTGGACTTCAGGATCAACTACGAGCAGTACTTC. This rearrangement joins TRBV5-8 to TRBJ2-7; no definite D call. Germline V gives CDR1 SGHTS, CDR2 YDEGEE. V was shortened by 0 bases and J by 3 bases, with 13 bases between the two germline ends. The CDR3 is made up of 15 amino acids.

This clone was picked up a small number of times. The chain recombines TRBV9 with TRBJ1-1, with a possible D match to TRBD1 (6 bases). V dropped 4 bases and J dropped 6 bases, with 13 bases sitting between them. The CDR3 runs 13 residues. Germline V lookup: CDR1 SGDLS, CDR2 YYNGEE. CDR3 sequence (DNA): TGTGCCAGCAGCTCGGGACAACGCCCTGAAGCTTTCTTT. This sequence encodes CASSSGQRPEAFF.

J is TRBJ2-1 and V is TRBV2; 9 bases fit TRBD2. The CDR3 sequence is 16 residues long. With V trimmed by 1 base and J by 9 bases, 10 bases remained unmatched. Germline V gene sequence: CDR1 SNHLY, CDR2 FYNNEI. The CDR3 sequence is CASSEGGAGGQGEQFF. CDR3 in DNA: TGTGCCAGCAGTGAAGGTGGAGCGGGAGGCCAGGGTGAGCAGTTCTTC.

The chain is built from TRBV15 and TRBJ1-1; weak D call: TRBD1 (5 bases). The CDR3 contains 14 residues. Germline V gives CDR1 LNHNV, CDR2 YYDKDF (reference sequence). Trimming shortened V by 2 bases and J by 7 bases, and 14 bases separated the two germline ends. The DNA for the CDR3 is TGTGCCACCAGCAGACACACGCAGGGAAATGAAGCTTTCTTT. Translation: CATSRHTQGNEAFF.

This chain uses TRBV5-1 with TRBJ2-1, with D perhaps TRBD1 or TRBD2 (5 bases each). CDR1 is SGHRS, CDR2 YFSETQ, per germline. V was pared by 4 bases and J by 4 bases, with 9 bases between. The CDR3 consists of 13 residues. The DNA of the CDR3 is TGCGCCAGCAGCAGGGACCGTTACAATGAGCAGTTCTTC. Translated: CASSRDRYNEQFF.

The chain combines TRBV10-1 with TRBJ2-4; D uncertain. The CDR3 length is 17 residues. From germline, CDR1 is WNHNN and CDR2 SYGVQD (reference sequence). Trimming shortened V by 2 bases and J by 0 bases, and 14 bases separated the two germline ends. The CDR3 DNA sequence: TGCGCCAGCAGTGAGCCTTTATCTGCGGTAGCCAAAAACATTCAGTACTTC. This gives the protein CASSEPLSAVAKNIQYF.

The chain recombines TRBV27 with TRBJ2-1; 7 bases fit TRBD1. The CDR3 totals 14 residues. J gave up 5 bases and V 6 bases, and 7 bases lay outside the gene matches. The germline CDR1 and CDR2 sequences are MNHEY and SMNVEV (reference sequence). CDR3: CASRKGGVNNEQFF. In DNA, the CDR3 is TGTGCCAGCAGAAAAGGGGGCGTAAACAATGAGCAGTTCTTC.

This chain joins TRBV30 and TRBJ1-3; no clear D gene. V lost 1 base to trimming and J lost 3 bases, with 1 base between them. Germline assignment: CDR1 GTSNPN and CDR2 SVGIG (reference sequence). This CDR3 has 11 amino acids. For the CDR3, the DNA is TGTGCCTGGAGTGGTGGAAACACCATATATTTT. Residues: CAWSGGNTIYF.

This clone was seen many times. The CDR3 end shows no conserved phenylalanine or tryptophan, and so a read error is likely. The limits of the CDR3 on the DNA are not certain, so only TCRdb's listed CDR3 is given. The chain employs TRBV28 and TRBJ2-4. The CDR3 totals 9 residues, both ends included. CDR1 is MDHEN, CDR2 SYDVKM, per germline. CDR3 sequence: CARWAGPGR.

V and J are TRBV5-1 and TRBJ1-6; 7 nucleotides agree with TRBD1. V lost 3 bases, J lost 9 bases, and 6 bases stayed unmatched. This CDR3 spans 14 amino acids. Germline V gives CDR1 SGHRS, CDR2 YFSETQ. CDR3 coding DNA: TGCGCCAGCAGCTCCGGACAGGAGAGTTCACCCCTCCACTTT. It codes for CASSSGQESSPLHF.

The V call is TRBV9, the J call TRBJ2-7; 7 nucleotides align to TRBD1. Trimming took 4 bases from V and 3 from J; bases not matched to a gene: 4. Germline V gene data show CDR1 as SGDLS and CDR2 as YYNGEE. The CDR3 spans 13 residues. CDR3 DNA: TGTGCCAGCAGCCCCCGGGACAGCTACGAGCAGTACTTC. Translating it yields CASSPRDSYEQYF.

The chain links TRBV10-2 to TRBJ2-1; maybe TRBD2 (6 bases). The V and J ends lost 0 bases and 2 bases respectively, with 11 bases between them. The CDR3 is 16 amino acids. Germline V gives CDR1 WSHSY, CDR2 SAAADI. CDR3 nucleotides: TGCGCCAGCAGTGAGTCTAGGAGGGTCGCCTACAATGAGCAGTTCTTC. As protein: CASSESRRVAYNEQFF.

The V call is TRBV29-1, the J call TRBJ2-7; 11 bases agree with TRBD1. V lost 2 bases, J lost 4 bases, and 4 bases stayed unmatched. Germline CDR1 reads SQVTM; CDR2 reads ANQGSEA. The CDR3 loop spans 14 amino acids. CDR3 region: CSVEPGQGAYEQYF. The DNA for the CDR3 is TGCAGCGTTGAACCCGGACAGGGGGCATACGAGCAGTACTTC.

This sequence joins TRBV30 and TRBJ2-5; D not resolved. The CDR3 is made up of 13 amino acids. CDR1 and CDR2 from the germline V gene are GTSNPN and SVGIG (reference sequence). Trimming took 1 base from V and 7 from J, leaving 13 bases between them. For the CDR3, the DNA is TGTGCCTGGAGTGCAAGGGTTGACGGGACCCAGTACTTC. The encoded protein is CAWSARVDGTQYF.

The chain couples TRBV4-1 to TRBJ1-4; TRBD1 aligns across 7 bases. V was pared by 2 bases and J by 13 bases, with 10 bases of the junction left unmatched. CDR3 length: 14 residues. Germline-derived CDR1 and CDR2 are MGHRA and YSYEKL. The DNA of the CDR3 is TGCGCCAGCAGCCAACTGACAGGGCTCCAAGGACTGTTTTTT. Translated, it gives CASSQLTGLQGLFF.

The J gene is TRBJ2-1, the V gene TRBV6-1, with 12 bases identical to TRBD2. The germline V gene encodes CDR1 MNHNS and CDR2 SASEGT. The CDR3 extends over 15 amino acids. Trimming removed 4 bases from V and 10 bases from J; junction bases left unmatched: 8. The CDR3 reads CASSGTSGKLREQFF. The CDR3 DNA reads TGTGCCAGCAGTGGGACTAGCGGGAAACTTCGGGAGCAGTTCTTC.

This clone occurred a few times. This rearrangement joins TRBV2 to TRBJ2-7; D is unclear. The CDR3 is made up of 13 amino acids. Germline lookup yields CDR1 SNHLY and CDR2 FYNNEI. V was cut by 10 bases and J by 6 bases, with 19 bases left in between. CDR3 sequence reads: CAIAPRPSSEQYF. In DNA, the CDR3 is TGTGCCATCGCGCCCCGTCCCTCTAGCGAGCAGTACTTC.

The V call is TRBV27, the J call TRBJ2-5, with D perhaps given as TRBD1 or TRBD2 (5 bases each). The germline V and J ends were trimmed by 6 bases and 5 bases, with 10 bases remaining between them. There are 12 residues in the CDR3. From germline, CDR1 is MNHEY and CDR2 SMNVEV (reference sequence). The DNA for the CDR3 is TGTGCCAGCAGGGGGGTAGGGGAGACCCAGTACTTC. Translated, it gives CASRGVGETQYF.

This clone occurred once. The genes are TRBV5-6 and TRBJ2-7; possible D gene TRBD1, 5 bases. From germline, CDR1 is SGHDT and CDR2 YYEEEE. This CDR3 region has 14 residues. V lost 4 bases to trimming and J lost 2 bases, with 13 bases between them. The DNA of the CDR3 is TGTGCCAGCAGCCCCCGACAGAGAACCTACGAGCAGTACTTC. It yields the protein CASSPRQRTYEQYF.

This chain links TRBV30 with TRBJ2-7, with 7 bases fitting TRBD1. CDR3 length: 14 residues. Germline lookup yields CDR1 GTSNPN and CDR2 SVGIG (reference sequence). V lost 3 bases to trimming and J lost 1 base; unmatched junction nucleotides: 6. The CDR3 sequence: CAWRLRDSSYEQYF. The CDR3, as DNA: TGTGCCTGGAGGCTCCGGGACAGTTCCTACGAGCAGTACTTC.

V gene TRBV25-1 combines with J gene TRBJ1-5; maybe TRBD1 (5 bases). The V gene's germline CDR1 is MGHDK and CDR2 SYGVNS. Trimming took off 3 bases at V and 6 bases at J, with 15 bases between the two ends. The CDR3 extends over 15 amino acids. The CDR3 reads CASSDGGLSGQPQHF. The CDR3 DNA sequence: TGTGCCAGCAGTGATGGGGGTTTAAGCGGTCAGCCCCAGCATTTT.

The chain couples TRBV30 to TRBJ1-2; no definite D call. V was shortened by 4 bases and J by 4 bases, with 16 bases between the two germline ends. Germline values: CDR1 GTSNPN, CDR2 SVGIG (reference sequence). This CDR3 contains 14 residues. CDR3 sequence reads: CAWKEDGEIYGYTF. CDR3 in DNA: TGTGCCTGGAAAGAGGACGGTGAAATCTATGGCTACACCTTC.